Below, 8 T cell receptor beta chains from the same sample are listed, as sequenced in a study of graft-versus-host responses after intestinal transplantation. Intraepithelial plus lamina propria lymphocytes were released by processing graft tissue. Produced via immunoSEQ multiplex PCR; TCRdb's table is partial and in-frame only. The sample carries just under 30,000 clones, around 80% recorded once. Sequences were derived from ileum tissue, sampled 98 days after intestinal transplantation. Receptors were obtained from a human patient who received an intestinal transplant, so some T cells may come from the graft donor.

Written as DNA, the CDR3 is TGTGCCAGCACCAACTACAGGGCGGGACAAGAGACCCAGTACTTC. Protein product: CASTNYRAGQETQYF. V usage is TRBV18 and J usage is TRBJ2-5; the D gene could be TRBD1 or TRBD2 (6 bases each). The V and J ends lost 8 bases and 2 bases respectively, with 18 bases between them. The CDR3 has 15 residues. Looked up from germline, CDR1 is KGHSH and CDR2 is LQKENI.

The genes are TRBV7-9 and TRBJ1-2, with no clear D. With 5 bases removed from V and 5 bases from J, the gap between germline ends came to 18 bases. There are 15 residues in the CDR3. Germline V gene data show CDR1 as SEHNR and CDR2 as FQNEAQ (reference sequence). The CDR3 DNA reads TGTGCCAGCAGCCCTATCACCACCGCGCTATATGGCTACACCTTC. This encodes CASSPITTALYGYTF.

CDR3 sequence reads: CASSLRQIYYEQYF. DNA of the CDR3: TGTGCCAGCAGCTTACGCCAGATTTACTACGAGCAGTACTTC. The rearrangement joins TRBV11-1 to TRBJ2-7; D is uncertain. CDR3 length: 14 amino acids. Deletions cut 2 bases from V and 3 bases from J, with 11 bases between. Germline V gene lookup returns CDR1 SGHAT and CDR2 FQDESV (reference sequence).

This chain joins TRBV9 and TRBJ1-6, with D unresolved. Per the germline V gene, CDR1 is SGDLS and CDR2 is YYNGEE. Trimming took 0 bases from V and 5 from J, leaving 0 bases between them. CDR3 length: 12 amino acids. The CDR3 loop is CASSVDNSPLHF. CDR3 in DNA: TGTGCCAGCAGCGTAGATAATTCACCCCTCCACTTT. Full variable domain (rest looked up from reference TRBV9 and TRBJ1-6): DSGVTQTPKHLITATGQRVTLRCSPRSGDLSVYWYQQSLDQGLQFLIQYYNGEERAKGNILERFSAQQFPDLHSELNLSSLELGDSALYFCASSVDNSPLHFGNGTRLTVT.

The chain carries TRBV6-1 and TRBJ2-1; maybe TRBD2 (5 bases). The CDR3 covers 14 residues. The V gene's germline CDR1 is MNHNS and CDR2 SASEGT. The V end was cut by 5 bases, the J end by 6 bases, with 14 bases between. CDR3 coding DNA: TGTGCCAGCAGTAGGTTGGGAGCCCTCAATGAGCAGTTCTTC. It yields the protein CASSRLGALNEQFF.

This chain uses TRBV30 with TRBJ1-3; weak D call: TRBD1 (5 bases). In germline, CDR1 is GTSNPN, CDR2 SVGIG (reference sequence). The CDR3 loop spans 16 amino acids. The germline V and J ends were trimmed by 1 base and 3 bases, with 16 bases remaining between them. The DNA for the CDR3 is TGTGCCTGGAGTGATATGTTGGGGGGTCTTGGAAACACCATATATTTT. As protein: CAWSDMLGGLGNTIYF.

The CDR3 DNA is TGTGCCAGCAGCTTTGAGGGGATCCCCACTGAAGCTTTCTTT. Protein: CASSFEGIPTEAFF. The chain is built from TRBV5-6 and TRBJ1-1; weak D call: TRBD1 (5 bases). From germline, CDR1 is SGHDT and CDR2 YYEEEE. V was cut by 2 bases and J by 4 bases, with 12 bases left in between. The CDR3 has 14 amino acids.

The J gene is TRBJ2-7, the V gene TRBV27; possibly TRBD1 for D (8 bases). The CDR3 totals 15 residues. CDR1 is MNHEY and CDR2 is SMNVEV in the germline V gene (reference sequence). The V and J ends lost 5 bases and 3 bases respectively, with 17 bases between them. The CDR3 nucleotides are TGTGCCAGCAGTCCAGCGGGACAGGTACACTACGAGCAGTACTTC. Translation gives CASSPAGQVHYEQYF.